This entry lists 24 T cell receptor beta chains sequenced from one sample in a study of T cell responses to AZD1222 COVID-19 vaccine (dated by TCRdb to the early 2020s). Libraries were built with the immunoSEQ multiplex PCR assay. The table was pulled from immuneACCESS by TCRdb, which kept in-frame rearrangements only. Such tables lose some clones; where checked, under half of the loss comes from unresolved V genes, and the rest has no known cause. Within this sample are roughly 120,000 clones, with around 90% of them counted one time only. The top ten clones comprise around 20% of the sample. This sample's time point label indicates: baseline before first vaccination. This specimen's treatment or condition label, interpreted: meningococcal conjugate vaccine given as trial control. The input for sequencing was peripheral blood, taken on day 0 of MenACWY control vaccination. The receptors shown here come from an adult in good health.

The rearrangement joins TRBV7-8 to TRBJ2-5, with 8 bases identical to TRBD2. There are 14 residues in the CDR3. The ends lost 5 bases at V and 4 bases at J; junction bases unmatched: 6. Per the germline V gene, CDR1 is SGHVS and CDR2 is FQNEAQ. The CDR3 is CASSASGRVETQYF. In nucleotides, the CDR3 is TGTGCCAGCAGCGCCAGCGGGAGAGTAGAGACCCAGTACTTC.

The genes are TRBV2 and TRBJ2-5; D may be TRBD2 (6 bases). The CDR3 consists of 15 residues. Trimming removed 3 bases from V and 4 bases from J, with 15 bases in between. Germline-derived CDR1 and CDR2 are SNHLY and FYNNEI. The CDR3 sequence is CASSDGGDPGETQYF. CDR3 nucleotide sequence: TGTGCCAGCAGTGACGGGGGAGACCCGGGAGAGACCCAGTACTTC.

The chain combines TRBV19 with TRBJ1-5, with D tentatively TRBD1 (6 bases). V was pared by 6 bases and J by 6 bases, with 21 bases between. This CDR3 region has 16 residues. Germline-derived CDR1 and CDR2 are LNHDA and SQIVND (reference sequence). The CDR3 region has the DNA TGTGCCAGTAGCACGATCACAGGGACGCTATCTCAGCCCCAGCATTTT. This gives the protein CASSTITGTLSQPQHF.

This chain joins TRBV5-4 and TRBJ2-3; 12 nucleotides agree with TRBD2. This CDR3 has 16 residues. The V segment lost 1 base and the J segment 5 bases; nucleotides outside the gene matches: 5. Germline CDR1 and CDR2: SGHNT and YYREEE (reference sequence). CDR3 sequence reads: CASSLRTSGTLDTQYF. CDR3 DNA sequence: TGTGCCAGCAGCTTGCGGACTAGCGGGACACTAGATACGCAGTATTTT.

This clone was picked up one time. The genes are TRBV7-9 and TRBJ1-1; D gene unclear. Per germline, CDR1 SEHNR and CDR2 FQNEAQ (reference sequence). The CDR3 is made up of 13 amino acids. V was trimmed by 2 bases and J by 1 base, leaving 5 bases between them. The DNA for the CDR3 is TGTGCCAGCAGCTTATACGGGAACACTGAAGCTTTCTTT. It encodes CASSLYGNTEAFF.

The V and J genes are TRBV27 and TRBJ2-5; a possible D gene is TRBD1 (6 bases). The V and J ends lost 5 bases and 1 base respectively, with 8 bases between them. Germline V gives CDR1 MNHEY, CDR2 SMNVEV (reference sequence). The CDR3 runs 13 residues. CDR3 nucleotide sequence: TGTGCCAGCAGTGACAGGTTCCAAGAGACCCAGTACTTC. Protein: CASSDRFQETQYF.

The chain carries TRBV29-1 and TRBJ2-3; D ambiguous. Germline V lookup: CDR1 SQVTM, CDR2 ANQGSEA. CDR3 length equals 10 residues. V was pared by 5 bases and J by 0 bases, with 0 bases between. CDR3 in amino acids: CSVSTDTQYF. CDR3 bases: TGCAGCGTTAGCACAGATACGCAGTATTTT.

This chain connects TRBV19 to TRBJ2-7; D perhaps matches TRBD1 (6 bases). The CDR3 has 15 residues. Germline V gene lookup returns CDR1 LNHDA and CDR2 SQIVND (reference sequence). V gave up 5 bases and J gave up 4 bases, with 18 bases separating them. Here the CDR3 reads CASSVTGVFPYEQYF. CDR3 sequence (DNA): TGTGCCAGTAGTGTGACAGGAGTTTTCCCTTACGAGCAGTACTTC.

This clone was counted a few times. The chain carries TRBV21-1 and TRBJ2-3; the D segment call TRBD2 is taken from the table without a DNA check. TRBV21-1 is a known pseudogene. The CDR3 sequence is 19 residues long. This CDR3 reads CASSVPGLAEIGCTDTQYF. CDR3 nucleotides: TGTGCCAGCAGCGTACCGGGACTAGCGGAGATTGGCTGCACAGATACGCAGTATTTT.

CDR3 sequence: CASSPAGNTEAFF. The CDR3 nucleotides are TGTGCCAGCAGTCCAGCGGGGAACACTGAAGCTTTCTTT. The genes are TRBV28 and TRBJ1-1; D unclear. This CDR3 spans 13 amino acids. Trimming removed 5 bases at V and 1 base at J, with 8 bases between. The germline V gene encodes CDR1 MDHEN and CDR2 SYDVKM.

This clone occurred a few times. The V call is TRBV7-9, the J call TRBJ2-5, with unresolved D. The CDR3 extends over 17 amino acids. Trimming took off 5 bases at V and 2 bases at J, with 21 bases between the two ends. Per germline, CDR1 SEHNR and CDR2 FQNEAQ (reference sequence). The CDR3 sequence: CASSPKDRGSDQETQYF. The CDR3 coding sequence is TGTGCCAGCAGCCCGAAGGACCGAGGCAGCGATCAAGAGACCCAGTACTTC.

The chain recombines TRBV28 with TRBJ2-7, with 7 bases identical to TRBD1. This CDR3 has 15 amino acids. Germline V gene data show CDR1 as MDHEN and CDR2 as SYDVKM. With V trimmed by 4 bases and J by 3 bases, 9 bases remained unmatched. CDR3 amino acids: CASSSRTGARYEQYF. The CDR3, as DNA: TGTGCCAGCAGTTCACGGACAGGAGCGCGCTACGAGCAGTACTTC.

V is TRBV18 and J is TRBJ1-2, with 7 bases identical to TRBD1. The CDR3 extends over 16 amino acids. Germline CDR1 KGHSH, CDR2 LQKENI. Trimming cost V 2 bases and J 0 bases; bases outside gene matches: 6. The CDR3 DNA sequence: TGTGCCAGCTCACCATACGCCCAGGGGGCTAACTATGGCTACACCTTC. It codes for CASSPYAQGANYGYTF.

The chain links TRBV4-1 to TRBJ1-2; D is unclear. Trimming left V 0 bases short and J 7 bases short, with 9 bases between. From germline, CDR1 is MGHRA and CDR2 YSYEKL. This CDR3 comprises 13 residues. CDR3 protein: CASSQDRVVGYTF. The CDR3 nucleotides read TGCGCCAGCAGCCAAGATAGGGTGGTTGGCTACACCTTC.

The CDR3 nucleotides read TGTGCCAGCAGCCAAAAGCGGGTCTCCTACGAGCAGTACTTC. It encodes CASSQKRVSYEQYF. The V gene is TRBV13, the J gene TRBJ2-7; perhaps TRBD2 as D (6 bases). CDR3 length equals 14 residues. V was trimmed by 5 bases and J by 0 bases, leaving 11 bases between them. Germline V gives CDR1 PRHDT, CDR2 FYEKMQ (reference sequence).

The chain recombines TRBV9 with TRBJ2-7; 14 bases match TRBD2. With 4 bases clipped from V and 2 bases from J, the junction kept 8 bases outside the gene matches. Germline lookup yields CDR1 SGDLS and CDR2 YYNGEE. This CDR3 is 17 amino acids long. CDR3 in amino acids: CASSPRGLAGDPYEQYF. In DNA, the CDR3 is TGTGCCAGCAGCCCCAGGGGACTAGCGGGAGATCCCTACGAGCAGTACTTC.

This chain joins TRBV25-1 and TRBJ2-5, with a tentative D call TRBD2 (5 bases). The germline CDR1 and CDR2 sequences are MGHDK and SYGVNS. The CDR3 extends over 16 amino acids. Trimming took 2 bases from V and 2 from J, leaving 15 bases between them. CDR3 residues: CASSEGARVGQETQYF. Written as DNA, the CDR3 is TGTGCCAGCAGTGAAGGAGCGAGGGTAGGGCAAGAGACCCAGTACTTC.

V usage is TRBV21-1 and J usage is TRBJ1-1. TRBV21-1 is a recognized pseudogene. The CDR3 consists of 16 residues. The CDR3 DNA is TGTGCCAGCAGCAAAGTAATTTGTCGGACCCAAGAGGGAGCTTTCTTT. Translation: CASSKVICRTQEGAFF.

The V call is TRBV15, the J call TRBJ2-2; TRBD2 aligns across 7 bases. The CDR3 is 15 amino acids. After removal of 1 base from V and 4 bases from J, the junction contained 3 bases not matched to a gene. Germline CDR1 LNHNV, CDR2 YYDKDF (reference sequence). CDR3 nucleotides: TGTGCCACCAGCAGAGCGGGAGGCCGCACCGGGGAGCTGTTTTTT. It translates to CATSRAGGRTGELFF.

The chain links TRBV5-1 to TRBJ2-5, with TRBD2 matching over 10 bases. Losses at the gene ends were 4 bases for V and 5 bases for J; bases not matched to a gene: 11. The V gene's germline CDR1 is SGHRS and CDR2 YFSETQ. This CDR3 has 16 residues. The CDR3 spells CASSLDSGRARETQYF. The CDR3 DNA follows: TGCGCCAGCAGCCTTGACAGCGGGAGGGCCAGGGAGACCCAGTACTTC.

This clone was recorded a few times. The chain is built from TRBV7-5 and TRBJ1-5; TRBD1 is the table's D call and was not checked against the DNA. TRBV7-5 is a pseudogene. This CDR3 region has 23 residues. The CDR3 is CARSSPRPPGQGWGRWSNQPQHF. In DNA, the CDR3 is TGTGCCAGAAGCTCCCCACGCCCCCCGGGACAGGGATGGGGGAGGTGGAGCAATCAGCCCCAGCATTTT.

This chain joins TRBV21-1 and TRBJ2-7. TRBV21-1 is a recognized pseudogene. CDR3 length: 16 amino acids. Written as DNA, the CDR3 is TGTGCCAGCAGCAAAGGGCCGTTCGAGTACACCTACGAGCAGTACTTC. Protein product: CASSKGPFEYTYEQYF.

The chain uses TRBV9 and TRBJ1-2, with D tentatively TRBD1 (5 bases). The CDR3 extends over 11 amino acids. The V end was cut by 6 bases, the J end by 7 bases, with 10 bases between. Germline V gives CDR1 SGDLS, CDR2 YYNGEE. In DNA, the CDR3 is TGTGCCAGCAACACGGGGCTTGGCTACACCTTC. Protein product: CASNTGLGYTF.

The chain has TRBV5-1 and TRBJ2-3; maybe TRBD2 (5 bases). The CDR3 is 14 residues long. CDR1 is SGHRS, CDR2 YFSETQ, per germline. The V end lost 0 bases, the J end lost 4 bases, and 9 bases lay between the germline ends. In DNA, the CDR3 is TGCGCCAGCAGCTTGGGTGGGAGCTCAGATACGCAGTATTTT. It codes for CASSLGGSSDTQYF.